These 10 T cell receptor beta chains were all obtained from the same sample, sequenced in a study of blood T cell repertoires in COVID-19. The repertoire was sequenced with immunoSEQ multiplex PCR; TCRdb's copy has only in-frame clones and lacks some. The sample holds about 180,000 clones; about 80% are singletons and the top ten take roughly 6.8%. The material sequenced was peripheral blood. These receptors were obtained from a human donor in a cohort sampled during active COVID-19.

This chain uses TRBV19 with TRBJ2-3; TRBD1 is a possible D gene (6 bases). CDR3 size: 17 residues. V was trimmed by 3 bases and J by 0 bases, leaving 16 bases between them. Germline assignment: CDR1 LNHDA and CDR2 SQIVND (reference sequence). This CDR3 is CASSMGADTDSTDTQYF. The CDR3 DNA sequence: TGTGCCAGTAGTATGGGGGCGGACACTGATAGCACAGATACGCAGTATTTT.

The V call is TRBV29-1, the J call TRBJ2-7, with 10 bases that match TRBD1. Germline CDR1 and CDR2: SQVTM and ANQGSEA. With V trimmed by 7 bases and J by 4 bases, 7 bases remained unmatched. CDR3 size: 13 residues. The chain's CDR3 is CSAGPGQGYEQYF. For the CDR3, the DNA is TGCAGCGCCGGACCGGGACAGGGGTACGAGCAGTACTTC.

The V gene is TRBV3-1 (or the pseudogene TRBV3-2), the J gene TRBJ1-2, with D unresolved. In germline, CDR1 is LGHDT, CDR2 YNNKEL (reference sequence). The CDR3 extends over 12 amino acids. V lost 1 base and J lost 8, with 8 bases in between. CDR3 amino acids: CASSQVEGGYTF. CDR3 in DNA: TGTGCCAGCAGCCAAGTTGAGGGAGGCTACACCTTC.

This clone was seen once. The chain uses TRBV7-2 and TRBJ1-1, with 8 bases identical to TRBD1. The length of the CDR3 is 15 residues. Germline loops: CDR1 SGHTA, CDR2 FQGNSA. Trimming cost V 5 bases and J 1 base; bases outside gene matches: 6. The CDR3 region has the DNA TGTGCCAGCAGCCATACCGGGACAGGGAACACTGAAGCTTTCTTT. This codes for CASSHTGTGNTEAFF.

This clone was detected a few times. The V and J genes are TRBV5-6 and TRBJ1-5, with D maybe TRBD1 (6 bases). V gave up 0 bases and J gave up 0 bases, with 10 bases separating them. Germline assignment: CDR1 SGHDT and CDR2 YYEEEE. The CDR3 length is 16 residues. The CDR3 region is CASSLGTDTSNQPQHF. CDR3 nucleotides: TGTGCCAGCAGCTTGGGGACAGATACTAGCAATCAGCCCCAGCATTTT.

The count of this clone is one. CDR3 residues: CASSTYRNTGELFF. The CDR3 nucleotides are TGTGCCAGTAGTACCTACAGGAACACCGGGGAGCTGTTTTTT. The rearrangement links TRBV19 to TRBJ2-2; D is unclear. Germline CDR1 LNHDA, CDR2 SQIVND (reference sequence). The CDR3 has 14 amino acids. Trimming pared 4 bases from V and 1 base from J, leaving 7 bases between.

V is TRBV6-1 and J is TRBJ1-2, with no clear D. The CDR3 has 17 residues. Trimming stripped 4 bases from V and 0 bases from J, with 18 bases between. CDR1 is MNHNS and CDR2 is SASEGT in the germline V gene. CDR3 in amino acids: CASSVAYDIRTNYGYTF. The CDR3 DNA reads as TGTGCCAGCAGTGTTGCGTACGACATCCGAACTAACTATGGCTACACCTTC.

V and J are TRBV6-2 or TRBV6-3 and TRBJ2-5, with a weak D call TRBD1 (5 bases). CDR1 is MNHEY, CDR2 SVGEGT, per germline. This CDR3 is built from 13 residues. The V end was cut by 0 bases, the J end by 4 bases, with 6 bases between. CDR3 region: CASSYSGAETQYF. The CDR3 nucleotides read TGTGCCAGCAGTTACTCTGGGGCAGAGACCCAGTACTTC.

CDR3 sequence (DNA): TGTGCCAGCCCTGGGGGGGCTGGGAACACTGAAGCTTTCTTT. Translation gives CASPGGAGNTEAFF. V is TRBV2 and J is TRBJ1-1, with D perhaps matching TRBD1 (6 bases). Trimming pared 8 bases from V and 1 base from J, leaving 14 bases between. This CDR3 has 14 residues. The germline V gene has CDR1 SNHLY and CDR2 FYNNEI.

CDR3 coding DNA: TGCGCCAGCAGTAGCAGGACAGGGCAAAGCGAGCAGTACTTC. It encodes CASSSRTGQSEQYF. V usage is TRBV5-1 and J usage is TRBJ2-7, with TRBD1 matching 8 bases. CDR1 is SGHRS and CDR2 is YFSETQ in the germline V gene. The CDR3 sequence is 14 residues long. J gave up 6 bases and V 5 bases, and 10 bases lay outside the gene matches.